This T cell receptor (beta chain) was recovered during a study of identical twins. Study outcomes and limitations: Instead of following the same donors, the conclusions were based on cross-sectional statistical analysis.

Notes on this clonotype: The antigen is unknown.

Germline assignment: CDR1 SGHRS and CDR2 YFSETQ. The CDR3 is 17 amino acids. With no exceptions, donors were healthy Caucasians. A single record per CDR3 protein comes from TCRdb applying MiXCR to the 5' RACE reads. Among around 1.7 million distinct CDR3 sequences, under 35% were seen once, and the ten largest hold around 0.25%. The chain is built from TRBV5-1 and TRBJ2-1, with TRBD2 matching 9 bases. Near its end, the DNA agrees better with TRBJ2-7, so the J call may be wrong. This clonotype was sampled from a newborn girl in good health. The sequencing sample was made of cord blood. The DNA of the CDR3 is TGCGCCAGCAGCTTTTCCAGCGGGAGGCTACTCGACAATGAGCAGTACTTC. This encodes CASSFSSGRLLDNEQYF.